This record looks at one T cell receptor (beta chain) sequence and its context. This specimen belongs to a study of blood T cell repertoires in COVID-19. Study in general: Whether acute or convalescent, the COVID-19 samples came from the United States, Italy and Spain. PBMCs, B-cell-depleted T cells, or T cells were the source of the cDNA or gDNA that made up the material.

As processed by the authors: Amplified reference gene primers provided the basis for estimating nucleated cell counts. The method was immunoSEQ multiplex PCR; TCRdb's version includes in-frame clones alone and lacks a portion of them. V and J calls and clone size are those listed in that table; D and trimming were worked out from the DNA. The profile shows approximately 260,000 clones, approximately 83% of them singletons. The CDR3 has 13 residues. The V gene lost 0 bases and the J gene lost 5 bases, with 6 bases spanning the gap. CDR1 is SGHRS and CDR2 is YFSETQ in the germline V gene. The receptor was derived from a woman older than 75 with acute or convalescent COVID-19. Sequenced: peripheral blood. The gene calls are TRBV5-1 and TRBJ1-5, with D unresolved. In DNA form, the CDR3 reads TGCGCCAGCAGCTTGGATACAGATCAGCCCCAGCATTTT. This gives the protein CASSLDTDQPQHF.